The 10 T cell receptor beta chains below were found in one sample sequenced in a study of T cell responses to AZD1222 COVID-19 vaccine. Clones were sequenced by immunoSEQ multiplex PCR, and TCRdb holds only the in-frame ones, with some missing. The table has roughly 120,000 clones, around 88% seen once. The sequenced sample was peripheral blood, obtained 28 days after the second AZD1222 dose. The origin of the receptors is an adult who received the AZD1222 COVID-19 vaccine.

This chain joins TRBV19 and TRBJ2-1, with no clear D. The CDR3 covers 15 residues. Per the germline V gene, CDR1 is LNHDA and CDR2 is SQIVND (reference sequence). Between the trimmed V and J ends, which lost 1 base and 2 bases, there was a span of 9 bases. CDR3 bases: TGTGCCAGTAGTATAGGTCCTTCGCCCTACAATGAGCAGTTCTTC. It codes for CASSIGPSPYNEQFF.

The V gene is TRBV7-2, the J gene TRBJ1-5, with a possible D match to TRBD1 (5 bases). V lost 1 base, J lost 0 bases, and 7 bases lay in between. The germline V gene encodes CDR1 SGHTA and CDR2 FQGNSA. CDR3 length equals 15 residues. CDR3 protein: CASSLGQYSNQPQHF. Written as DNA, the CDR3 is TGTGCCAGCAGCTTAGGACAGTATAGCAATCAGCCCCAGCATTTT.

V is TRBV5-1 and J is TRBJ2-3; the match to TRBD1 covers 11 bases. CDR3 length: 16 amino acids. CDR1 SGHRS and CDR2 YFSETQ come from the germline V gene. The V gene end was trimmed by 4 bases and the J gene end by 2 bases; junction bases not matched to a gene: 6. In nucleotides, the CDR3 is TGCGCCAGCAGCCGGATAGGACAGGGGGCCACAGATACGCAGTATTTT. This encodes CASSRIGQGATDTQYF.

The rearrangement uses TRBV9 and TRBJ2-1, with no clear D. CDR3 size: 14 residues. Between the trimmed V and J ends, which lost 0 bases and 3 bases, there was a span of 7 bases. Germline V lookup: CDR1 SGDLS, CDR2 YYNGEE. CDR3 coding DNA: TGTGCCAGCAGCGTAGCACTTATCTACAATGAGCAGTTCTTC. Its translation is CASSVALIYNEQFF.

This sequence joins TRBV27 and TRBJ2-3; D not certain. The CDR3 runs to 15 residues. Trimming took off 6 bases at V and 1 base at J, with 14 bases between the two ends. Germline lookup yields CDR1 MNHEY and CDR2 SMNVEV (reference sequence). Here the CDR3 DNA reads TGTGCCAGCAGCCCTGTGGCGAGCGGCACAGATACGCAGTATTTT. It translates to CASSPVASGTDTQYF.

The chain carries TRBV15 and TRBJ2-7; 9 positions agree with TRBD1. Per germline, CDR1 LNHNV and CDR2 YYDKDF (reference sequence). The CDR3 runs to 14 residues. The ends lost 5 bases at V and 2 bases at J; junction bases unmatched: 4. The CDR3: CATSRDRAAYEQYF. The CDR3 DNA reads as TGTGCCACCAGCCGGGACAGGGCTGCCTACGAGCAGTACTTC.

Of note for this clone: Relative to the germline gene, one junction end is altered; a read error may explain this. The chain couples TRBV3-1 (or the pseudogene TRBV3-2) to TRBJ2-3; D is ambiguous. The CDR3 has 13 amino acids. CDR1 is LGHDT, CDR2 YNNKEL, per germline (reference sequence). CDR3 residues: CASTQGVSYTQYF. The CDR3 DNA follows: TGTGCCAGCACCCAAGGAGTATCGTATACGCAGTATTTT.

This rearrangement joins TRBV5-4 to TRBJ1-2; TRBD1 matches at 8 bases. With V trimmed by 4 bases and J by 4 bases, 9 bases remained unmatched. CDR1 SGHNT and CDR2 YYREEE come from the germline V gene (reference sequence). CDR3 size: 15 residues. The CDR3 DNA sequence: TGTGCCAGCAGCATAACGGGACAGGAATCCTATGGCTACACCTTC. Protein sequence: CASSITGQESYGYTF. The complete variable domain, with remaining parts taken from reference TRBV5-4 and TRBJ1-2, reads ETGVTQSPTHLIKTRGQQVTLRCSSQSGHNTVSWYQQALGQGPQFIFQYYREEENGRGNFPPRFSGLQFPNYSSELNVNALELDDSALYLCASSITGQESYGYTFGSGTRLTVV.

The CDR3 region is CASSLVGTDTQYF. The CDR3 nucleotides are TGTGCCAGCAGCTTAGTCGGGACAGATACGCAGTATTTT. The chain combines TRBV7-9 with TRBJ2-3; no clear D gene. Germline V gene sequence: CDR1 SEHNR, CDR2 FQNEAQ (reference sequence). Trimming took 1 base from V and 3 from J, leaving 5 bases between them. CDR3 length equals 13 residues.

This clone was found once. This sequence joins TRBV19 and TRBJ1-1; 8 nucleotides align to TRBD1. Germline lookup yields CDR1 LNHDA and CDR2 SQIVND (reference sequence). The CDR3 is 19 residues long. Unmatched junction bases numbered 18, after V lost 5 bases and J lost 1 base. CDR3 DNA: TGTGCCAGTAGTGCTAACCCCAGGGGGCCGACTACTAAGAACACTGAAGCTTTCTTT. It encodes CASSANPRGPTTKNTEAFF.